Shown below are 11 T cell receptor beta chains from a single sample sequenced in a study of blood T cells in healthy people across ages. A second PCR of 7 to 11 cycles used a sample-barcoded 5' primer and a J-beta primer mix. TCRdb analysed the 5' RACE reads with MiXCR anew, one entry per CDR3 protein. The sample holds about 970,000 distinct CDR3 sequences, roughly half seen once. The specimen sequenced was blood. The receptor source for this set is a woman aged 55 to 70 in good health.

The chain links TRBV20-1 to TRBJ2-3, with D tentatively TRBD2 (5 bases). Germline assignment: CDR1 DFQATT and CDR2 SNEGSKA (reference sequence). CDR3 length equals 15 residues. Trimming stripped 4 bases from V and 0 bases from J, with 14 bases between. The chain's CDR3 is CSAKKAETSTDTQYF. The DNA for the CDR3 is TGCAGTGCTAAAAAAGCGGAAACTAGCACAGATACGCAGTATTTT.

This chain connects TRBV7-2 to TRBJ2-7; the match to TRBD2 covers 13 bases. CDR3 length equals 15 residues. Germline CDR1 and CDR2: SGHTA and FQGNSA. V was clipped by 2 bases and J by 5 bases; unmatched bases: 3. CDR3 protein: CASSLWGTSGNEQYF. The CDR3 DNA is TGTGCCAGCAGCTTATGGGGGACTAGCGGGAACGAGCAGTACTTC.

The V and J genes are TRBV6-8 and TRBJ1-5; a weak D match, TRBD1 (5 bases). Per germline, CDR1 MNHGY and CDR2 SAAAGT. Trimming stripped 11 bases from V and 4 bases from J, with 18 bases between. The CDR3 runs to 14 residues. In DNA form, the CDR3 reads TGTGCCGCGGCGACAGAGACCCTAAATCAGCCCCAGCATTTT. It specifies CAAATETLNQPQHF.

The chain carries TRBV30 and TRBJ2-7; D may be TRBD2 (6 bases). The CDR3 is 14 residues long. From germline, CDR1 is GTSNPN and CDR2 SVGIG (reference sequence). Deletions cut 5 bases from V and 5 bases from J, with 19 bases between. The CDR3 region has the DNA TGTGCCTGGGGAATAGCGGTAGTATTCCACGAGCAGTACTTC. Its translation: CAWGIAVVFHEQYF.

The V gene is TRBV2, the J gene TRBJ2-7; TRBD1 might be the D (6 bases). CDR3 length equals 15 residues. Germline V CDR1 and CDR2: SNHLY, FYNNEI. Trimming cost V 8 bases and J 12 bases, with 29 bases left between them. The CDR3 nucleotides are TGTGCCAGCGGATCCCAACAGGGAAACTCGGAGACCCGGTACTTC. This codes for CASGSQQGNSETRYF.

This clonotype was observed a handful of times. The DNA for the CDR3 is TGCAGCGTTCTACTAGCGGGAGGAACTTCAAGCTCCTACAATGAGCAGTTCTTC. Translating gives CSVLLAGGTSSSYNEQFF. The V call is TRBV29-1, the J call TRBJ2-1; the match to TRBD2 covers 12 bases. The CDR3 spans 18 residues. The germline gives CDR1 SQVTM, CDR2 ANQGSEA. V lost 5 bases and J lost 0; bases outside the gene matches: 11.

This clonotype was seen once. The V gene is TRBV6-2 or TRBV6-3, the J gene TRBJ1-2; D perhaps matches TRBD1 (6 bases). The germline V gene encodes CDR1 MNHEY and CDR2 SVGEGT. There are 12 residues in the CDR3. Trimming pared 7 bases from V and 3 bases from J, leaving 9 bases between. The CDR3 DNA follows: TGTGCCAGCAACAGGGTCGACTATGGCTACACCTTC. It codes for CASNRVDYGYTF.

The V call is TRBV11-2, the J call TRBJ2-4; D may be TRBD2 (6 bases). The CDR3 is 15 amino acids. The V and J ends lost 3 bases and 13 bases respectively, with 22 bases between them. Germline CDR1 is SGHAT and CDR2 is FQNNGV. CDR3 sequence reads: CASSLRARGSNEQYF. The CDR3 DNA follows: TGTGCCAGCAGCTTGAGGGCCCGGGGGAGCAATGAGCAGTACTTC.

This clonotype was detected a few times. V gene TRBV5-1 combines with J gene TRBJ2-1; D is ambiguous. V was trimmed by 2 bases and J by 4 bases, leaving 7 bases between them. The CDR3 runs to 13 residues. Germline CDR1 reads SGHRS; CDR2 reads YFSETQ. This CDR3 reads CASSFAPYNEQFF. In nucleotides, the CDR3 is TGCGCCAGCAGCTTTGCACCTTACAATGAGCAGTTCTTC.

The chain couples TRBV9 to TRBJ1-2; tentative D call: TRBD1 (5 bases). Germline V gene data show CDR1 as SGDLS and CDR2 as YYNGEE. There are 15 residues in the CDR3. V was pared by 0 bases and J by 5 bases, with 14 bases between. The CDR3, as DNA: TGTGCCAGCAGCGTAGCTATGGGGCCGACGTATGGCTACACCTTC. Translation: CASSVAMGPTYGYTF.

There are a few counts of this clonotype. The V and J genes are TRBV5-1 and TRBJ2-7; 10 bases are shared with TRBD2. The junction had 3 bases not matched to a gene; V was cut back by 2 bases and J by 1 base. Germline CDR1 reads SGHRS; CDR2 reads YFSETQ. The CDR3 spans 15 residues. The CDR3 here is CASSFGTSVSYEQYF. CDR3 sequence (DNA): TGCGCCAGCAGCTTCGGGACTAGCGTTTCCTACGAGCAGTACTTC. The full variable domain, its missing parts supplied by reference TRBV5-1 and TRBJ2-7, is KAGVTQTPRYLIKTRGQQVTLSCSPISGHRSVSWYQQTPGQGLQFLFEYFSETQRNKGNFPGRFSGRQFSNSRSEMNVSTLELGDSALYLCASSFGTSVSYEQYFGPGTRLTVT.